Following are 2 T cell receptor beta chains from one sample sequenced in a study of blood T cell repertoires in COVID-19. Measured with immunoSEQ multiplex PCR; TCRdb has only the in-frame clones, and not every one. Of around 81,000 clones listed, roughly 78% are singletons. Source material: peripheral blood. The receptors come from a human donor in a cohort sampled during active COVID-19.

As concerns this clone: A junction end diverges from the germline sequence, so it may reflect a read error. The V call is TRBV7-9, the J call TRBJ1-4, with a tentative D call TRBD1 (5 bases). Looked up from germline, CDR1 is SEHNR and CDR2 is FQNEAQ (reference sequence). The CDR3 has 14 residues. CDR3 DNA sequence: TGTGCCAGCAGCCTAGCGGGGGGTACTGAAAAACTGTTTTTT. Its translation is CASSLAGGTEKLFF. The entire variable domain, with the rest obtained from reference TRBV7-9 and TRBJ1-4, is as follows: DTGVSQNPRHKITKRGQNVTFRCDPISEHNRLYWYRQTLGQGPEFLTYFQNEAQLEKSRLLSDRFSAERPKGSFSTLEIQRTEQGDSAMYLCASSLAGGTEKLFFGSGTQLSVL.

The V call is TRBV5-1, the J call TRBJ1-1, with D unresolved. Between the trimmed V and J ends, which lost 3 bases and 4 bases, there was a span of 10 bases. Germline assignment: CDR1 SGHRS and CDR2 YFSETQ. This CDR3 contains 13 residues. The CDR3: CASSSLSGTEAFF. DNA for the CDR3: TGCGCCAGCAGCTCCCTTTCGGGCACTGAAGCTTTCTTT.